The source of this T cell receptor beta chain is a study of shared clonotypes between healthy human individuals. Findings of the study overall: It was the non-shared clonotypes that had lower generation probabilities than clonotypes shared by all four donors.

A note on this clone: Its antigen is unknown.

Each PCR replicate from the sorted subsets contained around 0.2 ug DNA, which is tens of thousands of T cell genomes. Sequencing was performed with immunoSEQ multiplex PCR; in TCRdb, only in-frame clones are kept and a portion is missing. The sample shows roughly 720,000 clones, less than 95% of them seen only once. Germline CDR1 reads SGHNT; CDR2 reads YYREEE (reference sequence). The CDR3 runs to 14 residues. Trimming cost V 0 bases and J 1 base, with 7 bases left between them. The chain links TRBV5-4 to TRBJ2-5; possibly TRBD2 for D (6 bases). This TCR derives from a man in his late teens or twenties in good health. Some clones in this sample may be carry-over from other donors' samples. What was sequenced was memory CD8+ T cells from PBMCs. Subset of the sample: CD45RO+ cells pooled with CCR7-negative TemRA cells. The CDR3 region has the DNA TGTGCCAGCAGCTTGGTCGGGGGCCAAGAGACCCAGTACTTC. Protein product: CASSLVGGQETQYF.